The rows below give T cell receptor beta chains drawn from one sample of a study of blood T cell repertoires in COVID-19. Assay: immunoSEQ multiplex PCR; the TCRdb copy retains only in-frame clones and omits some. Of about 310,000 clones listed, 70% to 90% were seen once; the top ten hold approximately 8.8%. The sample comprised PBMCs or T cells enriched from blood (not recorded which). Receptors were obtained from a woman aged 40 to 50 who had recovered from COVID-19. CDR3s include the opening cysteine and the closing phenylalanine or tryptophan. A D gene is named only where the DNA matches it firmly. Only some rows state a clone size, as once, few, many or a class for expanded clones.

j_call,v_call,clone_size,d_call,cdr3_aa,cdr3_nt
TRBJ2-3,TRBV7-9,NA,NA,CASSFRGAYTDTQYF,TGTGCCAGCAGCTTTCGCGGAGCCTACACAGATACGCAGTATTTT
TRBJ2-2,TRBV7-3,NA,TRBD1,CASQRDRTTGELFF,TGTGCCAGCCAACGGGACAGAACTACCGGGGAGCTGTTTTTT
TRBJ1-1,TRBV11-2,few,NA,CASSLGLGRMNTEAFF,TGTGCCAGCAGCTTAGGACTGGGGAGAATGAACACTGAAGCTTTCTTT
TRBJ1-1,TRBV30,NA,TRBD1,CAWSVLGNRGGPEAFF,TGTGCCTGGAGTGTACTTGGTAACAGGGGAGGACCTGAAGCTTTCTTT
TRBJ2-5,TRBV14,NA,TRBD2,CASSPGLGGVETQYF,TGTGCCAGCAGCCCTGGACTAGGTGGCGTAGAGACCCAGTACTTC
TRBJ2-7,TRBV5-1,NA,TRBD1,CASTERTGREYF,TGCGCCAGCACGGAAAGGACAGGCCGTGAGTACTTC
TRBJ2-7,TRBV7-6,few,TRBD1,CASSRTGGMAEQYF,TGTGCCAGCAGCAGGACAGGGGGTATGGCCGAGCAGTACTTC
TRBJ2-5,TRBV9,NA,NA,CASSVAAGRKETQYF,TGTGCCAGCAGCGTAGCAGCGGGCCGTAAAGAGACCCAGTACTTC
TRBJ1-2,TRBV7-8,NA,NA,CASSLERSGLNYGYTF,TGTGCCAGCAGCTTAGAACGGTCAGGGCTTAACTATGGCTACACCTTC
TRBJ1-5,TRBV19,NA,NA,CASSTGRGGDSNQPQHF,TGTGCCAGTAGTACGGGACGAGGGGGGGATAGCAATCAGCCCCAGCATTTT
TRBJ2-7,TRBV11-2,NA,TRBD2,CASSSLAATYEQYF,TGTGCCAGCAGCTCCCTAGCGGCCACCTACGAGCAGTACTTC
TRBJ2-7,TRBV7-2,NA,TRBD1,CASSLDQGVYEQYF,TGTGCCAGCAGCTTAGACCAGGGGGTATACGAGCAGTACTTC
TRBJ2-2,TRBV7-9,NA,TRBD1,CASSLLPVDRAKELFF,TGTGCCAGCAGCTTACTCCCGGTCGACAGGGCAAAGGAGCTGTTTTTT
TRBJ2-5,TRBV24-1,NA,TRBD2,CATSDFPSGNQETQYF,TGTGCCACCAGTGATTTCCCTAGCGGGAACCAAGAGACCCAGTACTTC
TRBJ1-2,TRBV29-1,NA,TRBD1,CSVDGQGPYGYTF,TGCAGCGTTGACGGACAGGGACCCTATGGCTACACCTTC
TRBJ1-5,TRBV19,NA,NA,CASSIVHNQPQHF,TGTGCCAGTAGTATAGTACACAATCAGCCCCAGCATTTT
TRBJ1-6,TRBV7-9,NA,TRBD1,CASSLDQGARNSPLHF,TGTGCCAGCAGCTTAGACCAGGGGGCGAGAAATTCACCCCTCCACTTT
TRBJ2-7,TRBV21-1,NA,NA,CASSKGLAGTSYEQYF,TGTGCCAGCAGCAAAGGGCTAGCGGGGACCTCCTACGAGCAGTACTTC
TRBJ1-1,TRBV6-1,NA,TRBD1,CASSEIYWDRRPNTEAFF,TGTGCCAGCAGTGAAATCTACTGGGACAGGAGACCGAACACTGAAGCTTTCTTT
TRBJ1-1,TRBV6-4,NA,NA,CASSERESRHTEAFF,TGTGCCAGCAGTGAAAGGGAGAGTCGCCACACTGAAGCTTTCTTT
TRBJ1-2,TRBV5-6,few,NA,CASSPGNYYGYTF,TGTGCCAGCAGCCCCGGGAACTACTATGGCTACACCTTC
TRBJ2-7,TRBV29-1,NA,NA,CSVVFGGEQYF,TGCAGCGTTGTGTTCGGGGGAGAGCAGTACTTC
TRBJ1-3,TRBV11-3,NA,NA,CASSSVAGNTIYF,TGTGCCAGCAGCTCGGTGGCTGGAAACACCATATATTTT
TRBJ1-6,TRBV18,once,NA,CASSPRSQVDSPLHF,TGTGCCAGCTCACCACGATCGCAGGTGGATTCACCCCTCCACTTT
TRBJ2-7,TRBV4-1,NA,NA,CASSPERDYYEQYF,TGCGCCAGCAGCCCAGAGAGAGATTACTACGAGCAGTACTTC
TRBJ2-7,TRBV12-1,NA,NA,CASSFGEGLAGGQYEQYF,NA
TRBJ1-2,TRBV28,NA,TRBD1,CASNLRGGRGYTF,TGTGCCAGCAACTTGAGAGGGGGCCGGGGCTACACCTTC
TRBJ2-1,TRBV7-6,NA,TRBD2,CASSQGLAGFLGEQFF,TGTGCCAGCAGCCAAGGACTAGCGGGCTTCCTCGGTGAGCAGTTCTTC
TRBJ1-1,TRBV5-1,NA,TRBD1,CASSWTGGVTEAFF,TGCGCCAGCAGCTGGACAGGGGGCGTGACTGAAGCTTTCTTT
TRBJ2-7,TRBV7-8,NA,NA,CASSSDYYEQYF,TGTGCCAGCAGCTCGGACTACTACGAGCAGTACTTC